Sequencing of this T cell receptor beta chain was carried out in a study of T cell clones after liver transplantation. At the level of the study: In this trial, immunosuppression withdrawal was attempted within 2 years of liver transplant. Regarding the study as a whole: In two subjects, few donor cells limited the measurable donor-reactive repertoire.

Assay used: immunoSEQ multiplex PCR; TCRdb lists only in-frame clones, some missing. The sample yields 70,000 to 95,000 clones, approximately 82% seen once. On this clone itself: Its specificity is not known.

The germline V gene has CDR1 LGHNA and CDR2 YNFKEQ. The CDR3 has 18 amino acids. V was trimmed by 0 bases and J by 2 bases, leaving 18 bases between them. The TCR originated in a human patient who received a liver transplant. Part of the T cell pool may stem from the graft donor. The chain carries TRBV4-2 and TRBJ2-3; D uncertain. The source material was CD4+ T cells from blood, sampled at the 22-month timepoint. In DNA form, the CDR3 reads TGTGCCAGCAGCCAAGATGCCCGGACCTTCCTATCCACAGATACGCAGTATTTT. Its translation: CASSQDARTFLSTDTQYF.